The entry below describes one TCR beta chain. Germline V gene sequence: CDR1 SEHNR, CDR2 FQNEAQ (reference sequence). The CDR3 spans 16 residues. The V segment lost 4 bases and the J segment 7 bases; nucleotides outside the gene matches: 12. How the authors handled the data: From reference gene primer amplification, estimates of nucleated cell counts were derived. Repertoires were generated with immunoSEQ multiplex PCR, while TCRdb's copy carries only in-frame clones and drops some. Clonal size and the V and J genes are those of that table, whereas D and trimming came from the DNA. The sample includes roughly 250,000 clones, 70% to 85% of them seen just once. This record comes from a study of blood T cell repertoires in COVID-19. For the study at large: T cells, B-cell-depleted T cells, or PBMCs supplied cDNA or gDNA.

This TCR came from an elderly woman with acute or convalescent COVID-19. Sequenced input: peripheral blood. The V gene is TRBV7-9, the J gene TRBJ2-1, with 8 positions matching TRBD1. The CDR3, as DNA: TGTGCCAGCAGCTCCGGCAGGGGGCAAGAGAGTAATGAGCAGTTCTTC. Residues: CASSSGRGQESNEQFF.